This record concerns one TCR beta chain sequence. Antigen unknown. Primers included in the PCR were 60 Vbeta and 13 Jbeta primers. Method: immunoSEQ multiplex PCR; TCRdb's copy keeps in-frame clones and lacks some. The table lists 65,000 to 80,000 clones, around three quarters of them singletons. The entry originates in a study of cytomegalovirus exposure and HLA in healthy donors. Study-level background: Unique TCRs numbering roughly 85 million, obtained from HLA-typed donors, made up an early data release.

Study-level results: TCR beta chains associated with HLA were, in a later analysis, more clonally expanded than equally common others. Researchers reportedly found TCR beta sequences accurately predicted most subjects' HLA-A and HLA-B alleles. The study carried out a later analysis of TCR beta sequences. It associated under 20,000 of them with specific HLA alleles at a false discovery rate of 0.05.

Germline lookup yields CDR1 SGHVS and CDR2 FQNEAQ. After removal of 1 base from V and 6 bases from J, the junction contained 5 bases not matched to a gene. This CDR3 contains 16 residues. This chain connects TRBV7-8 to TRBJ2-2; 10 positions agree with TRBD2. The specimen was PBMCs. The receptor was derived from a woman in her thirties or forties in good health and CMV-seropositive. CDR3 DNA sequence: TGTGCCAGCAGCTTAGGCCTAGCGGGAGTCTCCGGGGAGCTGTTTTTT. Encoded protein: CASSLGLAGVSGELFF.